This T cell receptor beta chain emerged from a study of CXCR3-negative and CXCR3-positive naive CD8 T cells (dated by TCRdb to the late 2010s). For the study in its entirety: In total, around 150 million TRB reads were obtained, or roughly 1.5 +/- 0.3 million reads per library. Data from roughly eleven donors, pooled across two independent experiments, went into the diversity and physicochemical repertoire analyses. The TRBV-TRBJ cluster analysis covered naive subsets from about 5 donors and memory cells from 3 donors. Overall results and qualifications from the work: Comparably high repertoire diversity was found in both naive subsets, whereas much lower repertoire diversity was found in memory CD8+ T cells. Compared with CXCR3-negative naive cells, CXCR3-positive naive cells had TRB CDR3s with higher hydrophobicity (lower Kidera factor 4), lower energy, and higher strength and volume indices. Naive CXCR3-negative and CXCR3-positive cells from the same donor showed similar TRBV-TRBJ usage, whereas memory cells showed distinct patterns. Because surface CD5, which is linked to self-reactivity in mice, was comparable between the naive subsets, TCR interaction strength was also inferred from the physicochemical properties of TRB CDR3s. Freshly isolated PBMCs were used for most assays because CXCR3 expression partially decreased after cryopreservation.

The data were produced on a NextSeq 550. The Human TCR Profiling Kit (MiLaboratory) was used to prepare UMI-labeled 5' RACE TRB cDNA libraries. cDNA synthesis used the entire amount of extracted RNA, and PCR amplification then used the entire amount of cDNA produced. The libraries were made side by side, with each library going through the same number of PCR cycles. Processing in the source paper ran as follows. With a requirement of at least two reads per UMI, MIGEC and MiXCR extracted about 57,000 +/- 9,900 unique UMI-labeled TRB cDNA molecules per library. Each library averaged roughly 36,000 +/- 9,600 functional in-frame TRB CDR3 nucleotide clonotypes without stop codons. After downsampling to 5000 UMI-labeled TRB molecules per sample, diversity metrics, including normalized Shannon-Wiener and Chao1, were computed in VDJtools. VDJtools was used to calculate clonotype-size-weighted physicochemical properties of the central five CDR3 residues, namely interaction energy, strength, volume and Kidera factor 4. Following TCRdb reprocessing, every CDR3 protein sequence forms one entry, and DNA is not provided. The V and J calls and clone size are TCRdb's, not the authors'. The sample table includes tens of thousands of distinct CDR3 sequences. The ten largest account for about 0.7% of the sample.

For this clonotype: The clone's antigen remains unknown.

Each CD8+ T cell subset was flow-sorted in triplicate, and 300,000 or so cells per subset were placed directly into RLT lysis buffer. To exclude memory contaminants, naive CD8+ T cells were stringently defined as CD45RO-CCR7+CD27+CD95-. Standard density gradient centrifugation was used to isolate peripheral blood mononuclear cells from buffy coats. Naive CXCR3-negative and CXCR3-positive CD8+ T cells were flow-sorted on a FACSAria III. Total RNA was extracted from sorted cells using an RNeasy Mini Kit. For CDR1 and CDR2, the germline V gene lists MNHEY and SVGEGT. Taken from cysteine to phenylalanine, the CDR3 has 15 residues. The DNA sequence is not available.

The chain couples TRBV6-2 or TRBV6-3 to TRBJ2-7; TCRdb lists TRBD2, though no DNA is available to test this call. The sequencing input was naive CXCR3+ CD8+ T cells from blood. The cell subset or site label of this sample denotes: CD45RO-CCR7+CD27+CD95- naive CD8+ T cells expressing CXCR3 (TNR3+). The sequence was collected from a human donor in good health. Some clones in this sample may be carry-over from other donors' samples. The CDR3 protein sequence reads: CASSPVGTLSYEQYF.